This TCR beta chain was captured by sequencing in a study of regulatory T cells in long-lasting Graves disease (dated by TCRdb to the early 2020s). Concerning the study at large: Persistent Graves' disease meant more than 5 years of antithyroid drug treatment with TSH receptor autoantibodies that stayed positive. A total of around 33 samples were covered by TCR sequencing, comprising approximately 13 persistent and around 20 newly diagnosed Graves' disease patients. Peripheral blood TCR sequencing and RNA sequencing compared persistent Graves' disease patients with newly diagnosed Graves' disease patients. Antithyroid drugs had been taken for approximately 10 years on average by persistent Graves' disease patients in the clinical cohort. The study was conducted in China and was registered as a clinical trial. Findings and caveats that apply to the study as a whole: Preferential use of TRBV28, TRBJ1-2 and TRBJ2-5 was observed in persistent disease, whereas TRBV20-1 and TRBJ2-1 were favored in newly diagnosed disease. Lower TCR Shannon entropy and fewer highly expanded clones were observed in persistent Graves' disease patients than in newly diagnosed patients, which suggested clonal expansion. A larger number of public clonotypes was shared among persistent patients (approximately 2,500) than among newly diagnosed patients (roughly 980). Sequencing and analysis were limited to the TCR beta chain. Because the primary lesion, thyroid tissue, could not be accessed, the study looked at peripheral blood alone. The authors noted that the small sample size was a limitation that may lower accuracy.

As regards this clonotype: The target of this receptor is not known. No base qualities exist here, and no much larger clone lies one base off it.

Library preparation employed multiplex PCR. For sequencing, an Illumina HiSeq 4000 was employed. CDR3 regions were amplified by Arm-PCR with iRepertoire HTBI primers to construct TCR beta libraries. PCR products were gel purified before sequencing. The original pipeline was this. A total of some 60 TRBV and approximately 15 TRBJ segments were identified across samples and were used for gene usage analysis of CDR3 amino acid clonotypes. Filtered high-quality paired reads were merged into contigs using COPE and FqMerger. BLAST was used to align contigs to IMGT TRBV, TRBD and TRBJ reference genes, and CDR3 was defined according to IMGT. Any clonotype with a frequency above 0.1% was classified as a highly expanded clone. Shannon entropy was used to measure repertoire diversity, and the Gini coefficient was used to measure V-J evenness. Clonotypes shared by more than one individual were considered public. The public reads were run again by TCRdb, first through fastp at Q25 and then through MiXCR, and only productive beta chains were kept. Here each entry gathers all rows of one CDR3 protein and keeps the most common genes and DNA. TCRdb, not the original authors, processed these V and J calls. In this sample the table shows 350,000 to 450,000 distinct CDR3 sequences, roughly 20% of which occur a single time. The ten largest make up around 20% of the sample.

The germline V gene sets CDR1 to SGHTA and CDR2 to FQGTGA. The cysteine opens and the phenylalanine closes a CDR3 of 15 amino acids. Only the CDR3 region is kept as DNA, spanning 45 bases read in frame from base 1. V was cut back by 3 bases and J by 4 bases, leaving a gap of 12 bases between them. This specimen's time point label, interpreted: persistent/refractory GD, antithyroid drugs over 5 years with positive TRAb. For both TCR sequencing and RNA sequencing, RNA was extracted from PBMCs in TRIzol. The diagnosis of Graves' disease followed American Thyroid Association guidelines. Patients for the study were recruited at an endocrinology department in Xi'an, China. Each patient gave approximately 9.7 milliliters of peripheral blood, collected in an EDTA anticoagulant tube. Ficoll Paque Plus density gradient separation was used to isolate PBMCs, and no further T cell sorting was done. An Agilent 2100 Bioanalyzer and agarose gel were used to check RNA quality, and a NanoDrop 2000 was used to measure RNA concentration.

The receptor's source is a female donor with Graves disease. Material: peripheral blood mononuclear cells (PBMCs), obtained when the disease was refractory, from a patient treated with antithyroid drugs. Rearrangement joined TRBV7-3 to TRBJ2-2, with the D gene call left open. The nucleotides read TGTGCCAGCAGCTTGGGGTTGGCGAGCACCGGGGAGCTGTTTTTT. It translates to CASSLGLASTGELFF.